This paragraph covers one T cell receptor (beta chain) sequence. Its antigen is undetermined. The use of a sample-barcoded 5' primer and a J-beta primer mix characterized a second PCR of roughly 7 to 11 cycles. TCRdb ran MiXCR on the 5' RACE reads and lists one entry per CDR3 protein. The sample has around 1.5 million distinct CDR3 sequences, about 32% seen once; the top ten hold about 11%. The germline CDR1 and CDR2 sequences are SGHRS and YFSETQ. V was cut by 7 bases and J by 8 bases, with 8 bases left in between. This CDR3 is built from 10 residues. These data belong to a study of blood T cells in healthy people across ages. On the study more broadly: About one barcoded beta molecule was captured per two T cells (by template switching).

Points from the study as a whole: A roughly linear fall in TCR beta diversity per million T cells was seen with increasing age. Long-lived donors had more naive CD4+ cells and higher diversity than aged donors.

The sequence was collected from a woman aged 25-40 years in good health. The J gene is TRBJ2-3, the V gene TRBV5-1, with D possibly matching TRBD2 (6 bases). The sample was blood. The CDR3: CASLGGTQYF. The CDR3 DNA sequence: TGCGCCAGCTTGGGGGGTACGCAGTATTTT.